The TCR beta chain described here comes from a study of OX40 agonist ivuxolimab in advanced cancers. Study context: The study gave patients intravenous ivuxolimab at 0.01 to 10 mg/kg every 2 weeks. Hepatocellular carcinoma, melanoma, renal cell or head and neck cancer occurred in dose-escalation patients.

Any history of autoimmune disease or systemic immunosuppression disqualified patients. Blood draws occurred at baseline, cycle 4 day 1, and cycle 7 day 1. CDR1 SGHKS and CDR2 YYEKEE come from the germline V gene (reference sequence). V lost 0 bases, J lost 0 bases, and 10 bases lay in between. The CDR3 sequence is 16 residues long. Clones were read by immunoSEQ multiplex PCR, and TCRdb kept only the in-frame ones, dropping some. The table has approximately 80,000 clones, 85% seen once; the top ten hold roughly 0.66%. The chain joins TRBV5-5 to TRBJ1-5; no reliable D call. Sample: CD4+ or CD8+ T cells sorted from blood, taken in a trial of the OX40 agonist ivuxolimab. This sequence was found in an adult with an advanced solid tumor such as melanoma, head and neck, liver or kidney cancer. CDR3 loop: CASSLAWSRSNQPQHF. CDR3 DNA sequence: TGTGCCAGCAGCTTGGCGTGGTCACGTAGCAATCAGCCCCAGCATTTT.